This TCR beta chain was sequenced during a study of shared clonotypes between healthy human individuals. The assay was immunoSEQ multiplex PCR, and TCRdb's table has in-frame clones only and misses some. The sample shows 400,000 or so clones, roughly 96% of them seen only once. The V gene's germline CDR1 is MRHNA and CDR2 SNTAGT. J was trimmed by 6 bases and V by 5 bases; bases with no gene match: 14. CDR3 length equals 19 residues. Material for sequencing was memory CD8+ T cells sorted from blood. Subset indicated: CD45RO+ cells pooled with CCR7-negative TemRA cells. V usage is TRBV6-4 and J usage is TRBJ2-3, with 16 bases that match TRBD2. The receptor was isolated from a man in his thirties or forties in good health. This CDR3 is CASSPGTSGREPGRDTQYF. CDR3 coding DNA: TGTGCCAGCAGTCCCGGGACTAGCGGGAGGGAACCTGGGAGGGATACGCAGTATTTT.